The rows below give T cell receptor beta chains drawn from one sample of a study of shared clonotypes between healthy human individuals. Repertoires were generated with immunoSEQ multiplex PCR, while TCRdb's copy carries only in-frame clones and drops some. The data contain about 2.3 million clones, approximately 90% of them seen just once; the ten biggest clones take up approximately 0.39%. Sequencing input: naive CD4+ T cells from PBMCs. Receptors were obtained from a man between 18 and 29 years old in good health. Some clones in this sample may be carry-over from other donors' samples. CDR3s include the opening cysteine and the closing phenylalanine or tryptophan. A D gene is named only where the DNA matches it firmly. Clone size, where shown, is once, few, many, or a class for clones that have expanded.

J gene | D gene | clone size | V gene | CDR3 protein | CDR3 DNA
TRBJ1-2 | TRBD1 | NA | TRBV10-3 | CAISGGQASYGYTF | TGTGCCATCAGCGGGGGACAGGCTAGCTATGGCTACACCTTC
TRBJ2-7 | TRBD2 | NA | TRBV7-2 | CASSAGPSGAGSYEQYF | TGTGCCAGCAGCGCAGGCCCTAGCGGGGCAGGGTCCTACGAGCAGTACTTC
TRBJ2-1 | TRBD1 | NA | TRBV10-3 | CAIRSTGGSYNEQFF | TGTGCCATCAGGAGTACAGGGGGCTCCTACAATGAGCAGTTCTTC
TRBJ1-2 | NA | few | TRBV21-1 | CATLFDRDHGYTF | TGTGCCACCCTTTTTGACAGGGACCATGGCTACACCTTC
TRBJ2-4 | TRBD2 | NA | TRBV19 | CASSIEREALQYF | TGTGCCAGTAGTATTGAGCGGGAGGCCCTTCAGTACTTC
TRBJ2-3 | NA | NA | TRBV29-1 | CSVEEGSTDTQYF | TGCAGCGTTGAAGAGGGAAGCACAGATACGCAGTATTTT
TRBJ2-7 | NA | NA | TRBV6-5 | CASTRQPGYEQYF | TGTGCCAGCACACGGCAGCCGGGCTACGAGCAGTACTTC
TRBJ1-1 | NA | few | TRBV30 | CAWNQGQNTEAFF | TGTGCCTGGAATCAGGGTCAAAACACTGAAGCTTTCTTT
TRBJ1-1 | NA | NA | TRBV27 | CASSFLTANTEAFF | TGTGCCAGCAGTTTCCTTACAGCGAACACTGAAGCTTTCTTT
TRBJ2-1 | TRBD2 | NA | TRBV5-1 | CASSPDGGAYYNEQFF | TGCGCCAGCAGCCCCGACGGGGGGGCTTACTACAATGAGCAGTTCTTC
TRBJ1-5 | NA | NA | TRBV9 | CASSAHTGNQPQHF | TGTGCCAGCAGCGCCCACACCGGGAATCAGCCCCAGCATTTT
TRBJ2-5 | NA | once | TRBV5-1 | CASSLSHDGQETQYF | TGCGCCAGCAGCTTGTCCCACGATGGCCAAGAGACCCAGTACTTC
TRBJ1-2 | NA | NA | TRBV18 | CASSPPEQAGGYTF | TGTGCCAGCTCACCACCTGAACAGGCGGGAGGCTACACCTTC
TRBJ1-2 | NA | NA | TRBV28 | CASSHRDVGYTF | TGTGCCAGCAGCCACAGGGACGTGGGCTACACCTTC
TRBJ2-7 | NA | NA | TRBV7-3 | CASSLTRQGEQYF | TGTGCCAGCAGCTTAACTCGGCAAGGCGAGCAGTACTTC
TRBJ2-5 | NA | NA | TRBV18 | CASSPRRGSQETQYF | TGTGCCAGCTCACCACGACGTGGGTCACAAGAGACCCAGTACTTC
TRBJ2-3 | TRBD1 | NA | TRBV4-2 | CASSQLQHRGTDTQYF | TGTGCCAGCAGCCAACTCCAGCACAGGGGAACAGATACGCAGTATTTT
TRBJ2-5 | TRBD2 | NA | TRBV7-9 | CATLPRSGSIGETQYF | TGTGCCACCCTCCCCCGCAGCGGGAGTATCGGAGAGACCCAGTACTTC
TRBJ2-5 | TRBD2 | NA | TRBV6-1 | CASSEGLAGEETQYF | TGTGCCAGCAGTGAAGGACTAGCGGGAGAAGAGACCCAGTACTTC
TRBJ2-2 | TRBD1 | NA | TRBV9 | CASSVTGSVAGELFF | TGTGCCAGCAGCGTGACAGGGTCGGTAGCCGGGGAGCTGTTTTTT
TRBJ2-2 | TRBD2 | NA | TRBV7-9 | CASSSNREVTGELFF | TGTGCCAGCAGCTCCAATCGGGAGGTCACCGGGGAGCTGTTTTTT
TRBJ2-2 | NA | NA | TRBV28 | CASSPDTLGVGELFF | TGTGCCAGCAGTCCCGACACTCTCGGAGTCGGGGAGCTGTTTTTT
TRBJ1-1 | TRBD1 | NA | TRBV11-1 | CASSRDRDTEAFF | TGTGCCAGCAGCCGTGACAGGGACACTGAAGCTTTCTTT
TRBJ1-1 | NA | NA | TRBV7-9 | CASSLTSSREAFF | TGTGCCAGCAGCTTGACCTCAAGTCGTGAAGCTTTCTTT
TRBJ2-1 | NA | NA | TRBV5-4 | CASSPTVPLGREQFF | TGTGCCAGCAGCCCCACGGTGCCTTTAGGGAGGGAGCAGTTCTTC
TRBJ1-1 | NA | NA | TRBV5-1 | CASSLGVSGLNTEAFF | TGCGCCAGCAGCTTGGGAGTCAGCGGGTTGAACACTGAAGCTTTCTTT
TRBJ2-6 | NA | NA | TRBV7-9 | CASSLASTWDFWANVLTF | TGTGCCAGCAGCTTAGCGAGTACTTGGGACTTCTGGGCCAACGTCCTGACTTTC
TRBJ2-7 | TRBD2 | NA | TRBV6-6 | CASSSPGGPYEQYF | TGTGCCAGCAGTAGCCCGGGGGGGCCCTACGAGCAGTACTTC
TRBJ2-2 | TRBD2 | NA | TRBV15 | CATSRGLPDTGELFF | TGTGCCACCAGCAGGGGACTACCAGACACCGGGGAGCTGTTTTTT
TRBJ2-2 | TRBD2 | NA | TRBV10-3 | CAISRSRETNTGELFF | TGTGCCATCAGTCGTTCGCGGGAGACAAACACCGGGGAGCTGTTTTTT
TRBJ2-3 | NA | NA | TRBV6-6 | CASIPQPRGVADTQYF | TGTGCCAGCATCCCCCAGCCCAGGGGGGTCGCAGATACGCAGTATTTT
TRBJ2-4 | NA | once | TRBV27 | CASSSRPQGPQLAKNIQYF | TGTGCCAGCAGTTCCCGGCCCCAGGGGCCACAGTTAGCCAAAAACATTCAGTACTTC
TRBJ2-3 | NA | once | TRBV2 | CALPRGQRATDTQYF | TGTGCCCTACCCAGGGGACAGCGGGCGACAGATACGCAGTATTTT
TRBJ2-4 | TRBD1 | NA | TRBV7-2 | CASSPQGIAKNIQYF | TGTGCCAGCAGCCCACAGGGGATAGCCAAAAACATTCAGTACTTC
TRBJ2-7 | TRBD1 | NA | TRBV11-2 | CASSLYSQGEYEQYF | TGTGCCAGCAGCTTATACTCCCAGGGGGAGTACGAGCAGTACTTC
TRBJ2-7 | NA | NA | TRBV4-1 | CASSQGTDHSYEQYF | TGCGCCAGCAGCCAGGGGACTGATCACTCCTACGAGCAGTACTTC
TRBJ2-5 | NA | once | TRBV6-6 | CASTAVGTRLETQYF | TGTGCCAGCACCGCGGTAGGGACACGACTCGAGACCCAGTACTTC
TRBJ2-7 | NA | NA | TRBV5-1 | CASSEGSSYEQYF | TGCGCCAGCAGCGAGGGATCAAGCTACGAGCAGTACTTC
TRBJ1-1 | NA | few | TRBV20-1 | CSARDYTEAFF | TGCAGTGCTAGAGACTACACTGAAGCTTTCTTT
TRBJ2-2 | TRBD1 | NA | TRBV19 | CASRGTAGELFF | TGTGCCAGTAGGGGGACAGCCGGGGAGCTGTTTTTT
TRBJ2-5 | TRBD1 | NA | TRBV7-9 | CASSLEGTGRETQYF | TGTGCCAGCAGCTTAGAAGGGACAGGGCGGGAGACCCAGTACTTC
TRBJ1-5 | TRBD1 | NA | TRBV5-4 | CASSGGTAQAQPQHF | TGTGCCAGCAGCGGAGGGACAGCTCAGGCTCAGCCCCAGCATTTT
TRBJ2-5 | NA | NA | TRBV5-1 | CASSLAGTRETQYF | TGCGCCAGCAGCTTGGCCGGTACCCGAGAGACCCAGTACTTC
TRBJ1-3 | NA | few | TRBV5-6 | CASRGGGFGISGNTIYF | TGTGCCAGCAGGGGCGGGGGTTTTGGAATCTCTGGAAACACCATATATTTT
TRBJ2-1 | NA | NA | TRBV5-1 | CASSFPPGSSYNEQFF | TGCGCCAGCAGCTTCCCGCCAGGGAGCTCCTACAATGAGCAGTTCTTC
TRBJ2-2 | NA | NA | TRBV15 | CATRGQGYTGELFF | TGTGCCACCAGGGGGCAGGGGTACACCGGGGAGCTGTTTTTT
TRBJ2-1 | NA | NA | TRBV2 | CASSLARGAYNEQFF | TGTGCCAGCAGTTTGGCCAGGGGGGCCTACAATGAGCAGTTCTTC
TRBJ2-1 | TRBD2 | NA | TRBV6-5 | CASSYSPGTSDHEFF | TGTGCCAGCAGTTACTCCCCAGGGACTAGTGATCATGAGTTCTTC
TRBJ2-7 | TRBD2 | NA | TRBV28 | CASSPGTSPYEQYF | TGTGCCAGCAGCCCCGGGACTAGTCCCTACGAGCAGTACTTC
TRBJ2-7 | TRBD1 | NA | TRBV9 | CASSVGTDLGEQYF | TGTGCCAGCAGCGTTGGGACAGATCTCGGCGAGCAGTACTTC
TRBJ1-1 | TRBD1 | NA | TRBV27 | CASSYRGWSEAFF | TGTGCCAGCAGTTACAGGGGGTGGAGTGAAGCTTTCTTT
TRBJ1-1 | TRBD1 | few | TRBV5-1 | CASSPRTGRTEAFF | TGCGCCAGCAGCCCGAGGACAGGGAGAACTGAAGCTTTCTTT
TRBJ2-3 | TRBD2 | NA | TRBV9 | CASSVGTTMTDTQYF | TGTGCCAGCAGCGTCGGGACTACCATGACCGATACGCAGTATTTT
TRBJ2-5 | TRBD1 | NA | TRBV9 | CASSVRGIGQETQYF | TGTGCCAGCAGCGTCAGGGGGATCGGGCAAGAGACCCAGTACTTC
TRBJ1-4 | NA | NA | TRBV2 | CASSRSAPYNEKLFF | TGTGCCAGCTCTCGTTCGGCCCCGTATAATGAAAAACTGTTTTTT